A selection of T cell receptor beta chains follows, all from one sample in a study of post-analysis software for immune sequencing data. TCRdb passed the PCR reads through MiXCR, listing each CDR3 protein once. The sample includes hundreds of thousands of distinct CDR3 sequences, 59% seen only once; the top ten take 10% to 12%. Sequenced: blood. These receptor sequences come from a girl aged 2-10 years with multiple sclerosis. Each CDR3 is given without its conserved first and last residue.

V | CDR3
TRBV27 | VSSSGTGAAEAF
TRBV7-9 | ASSLVGSNTEAF
TRBV12-3/TRBV12-4 | ASSPGVVETQY
TRBV3-1 | ASSPRQGNGHTEAF
TRBV6-4 | ASSGLSGPDSYEQY
TRBV20-1 | SALDMIGGSYTGELF
TRBV5-1 | ASSLLGQNNEQF
TRBV6-2/TRBV6-3 | ASSYRAYEQY
TRBV5-6 | ASSLPAGGNEQF
TRBV2 | ASSVGDRVRYGYT
TRBV7-9 | ASSLETPGTGANVLT
TRBV12-3/TRBV12-4 | ASSLLAEYQETQY
TRBV18 | ASSSNGMSYGYT
TRBV20-1 | SARVFDSGNTIY
TRBV4-3 | ASSQERASEQF
TRBV6-6 | ASKGGPNQPQH
TRBV27 | ASSPGQGKGSPLH